This T cell receptor beta chain derives from a study of cytomegalovirus exposure and HLA in healthy donors. The CDR3 consists of 16 residues. CDR1 and CDR2 from the germline V gene are SGHDT and YYEEEE. Trimming took 0 bases from V and 2 from J; bases not matched to a gene: 4. Study-wide findings and caveats: It was fewer than 200 TCR beta chains that were listed as cytomegalovirus-associated.

In this sample, this clone turned up once. No antigen is known for it. The PCR contained 60 Vbeta and 13 Jbeta primers. Here immunoSEQ multiplex PCR was the method, and the copy in TCRdb shows in-frame clones only, minus some. This table has 130,000 to 150,000 clones, around 77% appearing once. The material sequenced was PBMCs. V and J are TRBV5-6 and TRBJ2-1, with 8 bases identical to TRBD1. The TCR comes from a woman aged 45 to 65 in good health and CMV-seronegative. The CDR3: CASSLVGGQAYNEQFF. As DNA, the CDR3 is TGTGCCAGCAGCTTGGTGGGGGGACAGGCCTACAATGAGCAGTTCTTC.